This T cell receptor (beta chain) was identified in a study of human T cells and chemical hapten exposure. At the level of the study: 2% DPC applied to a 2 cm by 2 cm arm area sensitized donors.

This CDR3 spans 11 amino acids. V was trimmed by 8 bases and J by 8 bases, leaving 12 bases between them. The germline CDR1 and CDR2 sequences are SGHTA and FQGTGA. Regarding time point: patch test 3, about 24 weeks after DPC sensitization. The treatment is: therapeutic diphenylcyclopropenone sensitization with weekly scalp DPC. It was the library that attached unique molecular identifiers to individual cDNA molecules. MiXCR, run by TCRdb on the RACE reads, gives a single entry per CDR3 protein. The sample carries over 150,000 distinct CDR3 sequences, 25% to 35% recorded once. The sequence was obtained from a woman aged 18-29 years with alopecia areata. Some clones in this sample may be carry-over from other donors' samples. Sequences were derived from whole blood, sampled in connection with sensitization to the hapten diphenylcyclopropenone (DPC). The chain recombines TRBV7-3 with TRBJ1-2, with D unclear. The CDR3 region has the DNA TGTGCCAGCGGAAAAGGAGAGGGCTACACCTTC. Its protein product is CASGKGEGYTF. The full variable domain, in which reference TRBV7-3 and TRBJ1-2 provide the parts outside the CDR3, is GAGVSQTPSNKVTEKGKYVELRCDPISGHTALYWYRQSLGQGPEFLIYFQGTGAADDSGLPNDRFFAVRPEGSVSTLKIQRTERGDSAVYLCASGKGEGYTFGSGTRLTVV.